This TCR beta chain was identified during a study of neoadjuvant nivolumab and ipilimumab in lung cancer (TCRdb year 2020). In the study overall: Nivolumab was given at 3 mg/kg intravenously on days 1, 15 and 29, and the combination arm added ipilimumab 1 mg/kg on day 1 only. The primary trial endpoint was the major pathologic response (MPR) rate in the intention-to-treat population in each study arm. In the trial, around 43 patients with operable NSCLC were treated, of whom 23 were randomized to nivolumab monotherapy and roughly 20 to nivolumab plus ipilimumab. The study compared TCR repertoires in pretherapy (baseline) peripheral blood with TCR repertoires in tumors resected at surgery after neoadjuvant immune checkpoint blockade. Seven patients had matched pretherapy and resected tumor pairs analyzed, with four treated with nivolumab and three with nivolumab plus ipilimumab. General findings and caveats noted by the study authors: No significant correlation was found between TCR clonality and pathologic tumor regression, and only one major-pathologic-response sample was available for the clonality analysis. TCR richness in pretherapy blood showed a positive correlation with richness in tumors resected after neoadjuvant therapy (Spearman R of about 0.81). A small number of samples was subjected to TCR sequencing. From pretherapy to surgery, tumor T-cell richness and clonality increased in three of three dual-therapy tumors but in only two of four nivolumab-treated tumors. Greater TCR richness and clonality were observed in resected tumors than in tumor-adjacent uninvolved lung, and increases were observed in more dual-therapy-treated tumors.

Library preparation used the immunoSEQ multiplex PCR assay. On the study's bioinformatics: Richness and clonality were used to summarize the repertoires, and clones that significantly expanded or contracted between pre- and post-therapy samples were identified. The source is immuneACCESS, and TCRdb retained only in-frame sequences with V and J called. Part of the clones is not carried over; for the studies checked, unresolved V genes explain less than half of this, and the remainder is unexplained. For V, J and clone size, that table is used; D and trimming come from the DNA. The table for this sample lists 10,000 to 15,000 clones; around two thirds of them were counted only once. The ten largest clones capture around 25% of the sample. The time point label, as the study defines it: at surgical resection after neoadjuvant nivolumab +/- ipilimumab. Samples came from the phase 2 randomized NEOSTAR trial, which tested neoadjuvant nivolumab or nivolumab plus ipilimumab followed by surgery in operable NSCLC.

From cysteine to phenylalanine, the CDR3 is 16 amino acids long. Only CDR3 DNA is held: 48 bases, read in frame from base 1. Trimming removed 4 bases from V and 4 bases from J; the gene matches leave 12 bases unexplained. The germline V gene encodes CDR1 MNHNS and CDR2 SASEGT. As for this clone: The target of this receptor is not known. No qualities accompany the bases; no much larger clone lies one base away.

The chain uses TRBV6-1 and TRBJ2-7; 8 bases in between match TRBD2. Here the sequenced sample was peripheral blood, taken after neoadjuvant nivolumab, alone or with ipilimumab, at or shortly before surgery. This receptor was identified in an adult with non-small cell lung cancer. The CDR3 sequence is CASSAHGSGSNYEQYF. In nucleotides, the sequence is TGTGCCAGCAGTGCCCATGGGAGCGGGAGTAATTACGAGCAGTACTTC.